This T cell receptor (beta chain) was captured by sequencing in a study of breast tumors, draining lymph nodes, adjacent tissues. Germline assignment: CDR1 SGHRS and CDR2 YFSETQ. The CDR3 spans 15 residues. V gave up 4 bases and J gave up 5 bases; unmatched junction bases: 6. TCRdb re-derived calls from the multiplex PCR reads in MiXCR, one entry per CDR3 protein. Of about 130,000 distinct CDR3 sequences listed, about 20% are singletons. This clonotype was seen repeatedly, ten times or more. What it binds is not known. General study points: The data were judged consistent with most tumor T cells coming from lymph node and expanding in tumor. Tumor repertoires ranked between lymph nodes and nontumor tissue in diversity, with V and J gene preferences.

Samples came from axillary lymph nodes draining the breast cancer. Sequencing input: axillary lymph node tissue. This clonotype originated in a female donor with breast cancer. Some clones in this sample may be carry-over from other donors' samples. The chain couples TRBV5-1 to TRBJ2-1; TRBD2 matches 10 bases. In DNA, the CDR3 is TGCGCCAGCAGCGTACTAGCGGGGCGGCACAATGAGCAGTTCTTC. Amino acids: CASSVLAGRHNEQFF.